This record covers a single T cell receptor beta chain. Its antigen is still unknown. This PCR relied on a set of 60 Vbeta primers and 13 Jbeta primers. Only in-frame clones appear in the TCRdb table, and some are missing; sequencing was by immunoSEQ multiplex PCR. The table has about 140,000 clones, around 75% seen once. The V segment lost 5 bases and the J segment 8 bases; nucleotides outside the gene matches: 6. Germline assignment: CDR1 MNHEY and CDR2 SVGAGI. The CDR3 has 13 residues. The source of the sample is a study of cytomegalovirus exposure and HLA in healthy donors. Overall study findings and caveats: TCR beta sequences reportedly predicted most subjects' HLA-A and HLA-B alleles accurately. Cytomegalovirus association was assigned to about 150 TCR beta chains. In a later analysis, TCR beta V- and J-gene trimming was associated with a missense DCLRE1C variant.

The TCR comes from a female donor in good health and CMV-seronegative. The chain has TRBV6-5 and TRBJ1-3; 7 nucleotides match TRBD1. Source material: PBMCs. The CDR3 bases are TGTGCCAGCAGTGGGGACAGTTACGACACCATATATTTT. Amino acid sequence: CASSGDSYDTIYF.